The 27 T cell receptor beta chains given below trace back to one sample, sequenced in a study of cytomegalovirus exposure and HLA in healthy donors. It was with 60 Vbeta and 13 Jbeta primers that the PCR ran. The data were produced by immunoSEQ multiplex PCR, yet TCRdb's version contains in-frame clones alone and is incomplete. The profile shows around 190,000 clones, 80% of them singletons. Sequencing used PBMCs. The source is a man in his forties in good health and CMV-seronegative.

The rearrangement links TRBV19 to TRBJ2-7; the D gene is possibly TRBD2 (7 bases). V was clipped by 5 bases and J by 2 bases, with 25 bases between them. CDR3 length: 18 amino acids. Germline V gene sequence: CDR1 LNHDA, CDR2 SQIVND (reference sequence). This chain's CDR3 is CASSPRGRGVVPTYEQYF. The CDR3 DNA sequence: TGTGCCAGTAGTCCCCGGGGGAGGGGGGTCGTTCCAACCTACGAGCAGTACTTC.

The chain has TRBV5-1 and TRBJ1-5; TRBD1 agrees at 7 bases. In germline, CDR1 is SGHRS, CDR2 YFSETQ. The CDR3 is 14 residues long. The trim removed 4 bases at V and 7 bases at J, leaving 8 bases unmatched. CDR3: CASSLSTGDQPQHF. CDR3 nucleotide sequence: TGCGCCAGCAGCCTATCCACAGGGGACCAGCCCCAGCATTTT.

The V call is TRBV5-1, the J call TRBJ2-7; 14 bases are a match to TRBD2. The junction had 5 bases not matched to a gene; V was cut back by 4 bases and J by 2 bases. The CDR3 consists of 16 residues. Per the germline V gene, CDR1 is SGHRS and CDR2 is YFSETQ. DNA for the CDR3: TGCGCCAGCAGCGCGGGACTAGCGGGGGCCGCCTACGAGCAGTACTTC. As protein: CASSAGLAGAAYEQYF.

The J gene is TRBJ1-1, the V gene TRBV2, with D maybe TRBD1 (5 bases). The CDR3 is made up of 14 amino acids. The germline V gene encodes CDR1 SNHLY and CDR2 FYNNEI. The V end lost 8 bases, the J end lost 5 bases, and 18 bases lay between the germline ends. The CDR3 DNA sequence: TGTGCCAGCGTCCAGGGACGGGGGAGGACTGAAGCTTTCTTT. This translates into CASVQGRGRTEAFF.

In this sample, this clone turned up once. This rearrangement joins TRBV11-2 to TRBJ2-5; TRBD2 agrees at 13 bases. V was clipped by 5 bases and J by 4 bases; unmatched bases: 4. The germline gives CDR1 SGHAT, CDR2 FQNNGV. The CDR3 has 15 residues. In DNA form, the CDR3 reads TGTGCCAGCAGCATCCGGACTAGCGGGGGAGAGACCCAGTACTTC. Its translation is CASSIRTSGGETQYF.

V usage is TRBV4-3 and J usage is TRBJ2-5, with TRBD2 matching 11 bases. The closer fit of TRBJ2-7 to the DNA end suggests the J call may be wrong. The CDR3 loop spans 15 amino acids. Per germline, CDR1 LGHNA and CDR2 YSLEER. Here the CDR3 DNA reads TGCGCCAGCAGCCAAGATAGACTAGCGGGACCCGAGCAGTACTTC. Translation: CASSQDRLAGPEQYF.

This clone has a single count. One end of the junction is discordant with germline, which a read error may explain. The chain recombines TRBV2 with TRBJ2-1, with D possibly being TRBD2 (6 bases). Germline CDR1 reads SNHLY; CDR2 reads FYNNEI. This CDR3 has 16 residues. The CDR3 coding sequence is TGTGCCAGCAGACCTCGAAGGGGAGGTCAAGGGGATGAACAGTTCTTC. Amino acids: CASRPRRGGQGDEQFF.

This chain links TRBV9 with TRBJ1-1, with 8 nucleotides matching TRBD1. Germline V CDR1 and CDR2: SGDLS, YYNGEE. Trimming removed 0 bases from V and 4 bases from J; junction bases left unmatched: 2. This CDR3 is built from 14 residues. Written as DNA, the CDR3 is TGTGCCAGCAGCGTAGCAGGGGGCCCCACTGAAGCTTTCTTT. Its protein product is CASSVAGGPTEAFF.

The V and J genes are TRBV9 and TRBJ2-1; TRBD2 is a possible D gene (5 bases). Between the trimmed V and J ends, which lost 1 base and 9 bases, there was a span of 11 bases. CDR1 and CDR2 from the germline V gene are SGDLS and YYNGEE. There are 13 residues in the CDR3. CDR3 residues: CASSVTVATEQFF. In DNA, the CDR3 is TGTGCCAGCAGCGTAACCGTAGCGACTGAGCAGTTCTTC. Full variable domain (outside the CDR3, taken from reference TRBV9 and TRBJ2-1): DSGVTQTPKHLITATGQRVTLRCSPRSGDLSVYWYQQSLDQGLQFLIQYYNGEERAKGNILERFSAQQFPDLHSELNLSSLELGDSALYFCASSVTVATEQFFGPGTRLTVL.

The genes are TRBV5-4 and TRBJ2-3; D unclear. With 4 bases removed from V and 1 base from J, the gap between germline ends came to 13 bases. Germline V CDR1 and CDR2: SGHNT, YYREEE (reference sequence). This CDR3 spans 15 amino acids. The CDR3 coding sequence is TGTGCCAGCAGCGTGGGCAGCGCCCGCACAGATACGCAGTATTTT. It codes for CASSVGSARTDTQYF.

This clone was seen more than once but under ten times. The chain couples TRBV7-9 to TRBJ1-4, with a tentative D call TRBD1 (5 bases). Deletions cut 0 bases from V and 0 bases from J, with 11 bases between. This CDR3 comprises 17 residues. CDR1 and CDR2 (germline): SEHNR, FQNEAQ (reference sequence). In DNA form, the CDR3 reads TGTGCCAGCAGCTTAGCGTTGACAGCTTCAACTAATGAAAAACTGTTTTTT. It yields the protein CASSLALTASTNEKLFF. Full variable domain (rest looked up from reference TRBV7-9 and TRBJ1-4): DTGVSQNPRHKITKRGQNVTFRCDPISEHNRLYWYRQTLGQGPEFLTYFQNEAQLEKSRLLSDRFSAERPKGSFSTLEIQRTEQGDSAMYLCASSLALTASTNEKLFFGSGTQLSVL.

V usage is TRBV6-4 and J usage is TRBJ2-3, with TRBD1 as a possible D gene (6 bases). In germline, CDR1 is MRHNA, CDR2 SNTAGT. Trimming took off 4 bases at V and 10 bases at J, with 15 bases between the two ends. The CDR3 sequence is 13 residues long. CDR3: CASSALLQGAQYF. The CDR3, as DNA: TGTGCCAGCAGTGCCCTCTTACAGGGCGCGCAGTATTTT.

The genes are TRBV10-3 and TRBJ2-1; 10 bases line up with TRBD2. Germline CDR1 ENHRY, CDR2 SYGVKD. The CDR3 loop spans 14 amino acids. J gave up 9 bases and V 10 bases, and 12 bases lay outside the gene matches. Here the CDR3 reads CATQATSGGGEQFF. The CDR3 coding sequence is TGTGCCACCCAGGCGACGAGCGGGGGGGGTGAGCAGTTCTTC.

V gene TRBV4-3 combines with J gene TRBJ1-3; D is uncertain. Germline CDR1 is LGHNA and CDR2 is YSLEER. The CDR3 consists of 13 residues. Trimming left V 0 bases short and J 4 bases short, with 4 bases between. Here the CDR3 reads CASSQDPGNTIYF. The CDR3 nucleotides read TGCGCCAGCAGCCAAGACCCAGGAAACACCATATATTTT.

The chain is built from TRBV5-6 and TRBJ1-1; the match to TRBD1 covers 7 bases. This CDR3 is 14 amino acids long. V shed 1 base, J shed 4 bases, and the junction held 4 bases outside the gene matches. The germline gives CDR1 SGHDT, CDR2 YYEEEE. The DNA of the CDR3 is TGTGCCAGCAGCTTGCCCGGGACAGCCACTGAAGCTTTCTTT. This gives the protein CASSLPGTATEAFF.

The CDR3 region is CASSFKLEAFF. The CDR3 coding sequence is TGTGCCAGCAGCTTTAAGCTCGAAGCTTTCTTT. The V gene is TRBV7-9, the J gene TRBJ1-1; D not resolved. Trimming removed 3 bases from V and 8 bases from J, with 7 bases in between. CDR1 is SEHNR, CDR2 FQNEAQ, per germline (reference sequence). The CDR3 sequence is 11 residues long.

The chain links TRBV7-2 to TRBJ2-1; 13 nucleotides match TRBD2. CDR1 is SGHTA and CDR2 is FQGNSA in the germline V gene. The CDR3 extends over 16 amino acids. With 2 bases clipped from V and 8 bases from J, the junction kept 6 bases outside the gene matches. The CDR3 here is CASSLTRTSGRHEQFF. The CDR3 DNA is TGTGCCAGCAGCTTAACCCGGACTAGCGGGAGACATGAGCAGTTCTTC.

The chain joins TRBV7-9 to TRBJ2-3, with D hard to call. V was cut by 9 bases and J by 6 bases, with 7 bases left in between. Per the germline V gene, CDR1 is SEHNR and CDR2 is FQNEAQ (reference sequence). This CDR3 is built from 10 residues. CDR3 in DNA: TGTGCCAGTTCCCTTGATACGCAGTATTTT. It translates to CASSLDTQYF.

The rearrangement links TRBV7-2 to TRBJ1-2; 8 nucleotides match TRBD1. Germline CDR1 reads SGHTA; CDR2 reads FQGNSA. The CDR3 consists of 14 residues. With 3 bases clipped from V and 5 bases from J, the junction kept 5 bases outside the gene matches. The CDR3 nucleotides are TGTGCCAGCAGCTTGGCAGGGGGCGATTATGGCTACACCTTC. Translating it yields CASSLAGGDYGYTF.

The V and J genes are TRBV15 and TRBJ2-2, with unresolved D. The CDR3 loop spans 14 amino acids. Germline V gene lookup returns CDR1 LNHNV and CDR2 YYDKDF (reference sequence). Between the trimmed V and J ends, which lost 0 bases and 5 bases, there was a span of 7 bases. CDR3 loop: CATSRDRRTGELFF. CDR3 DNA: TGTGCCACCAGCAGAGATCGGCGGACCGGGGAGCTGTTTTTT.

CDR3 nucleotides: TGTGCCAGCAGCTCGGCGTTTGGGGCAGAGACCCAGTACTTC. This codes for CASSSAFGAETQYF. The chain has TRBV9 and TRBJ2-5, with a tentative D call TRBD1 (5 bases). The germline V gene has CDR1 SGDLS and CDR2 YYNGEE. Trimming cost V 4 bases and J 4 bases, with 14 bases left between them. The CDR3 is 14 amino acids.

The rearrangement joins TRBV5-4 to TRBJ2-1; a possible D gene is TRBD1 (6 bases). Trimming took 1 base from V and 2 from J, leaving 13 bases between them. Germline CDR1 and CDR2: SGHNT and YYREEE (reference sequence). This CDR3 is built from 16 residues. CDR3 protein: CASSLPPQGPYNEQFF. The CDR3 DNA is TGTGCCAGCAGCTTGCCGCCACAGGGCCCCTACAATGAGCAGTTCTTC.

The genes are TRBV5-6 and TRBJ1-6, with 9 bases fitting TRBD1. The CDR3 is 18 amino acids. The ends lost 4 bases at V and 1 base at J; junction bases unmatched: 9. Looked up from germline, CDR1 is SGHDT and CDR2 is YYEEEE. The DNA for the CDR3 is TGTGCCAGCAGCCCAGGGACAGGGCTATTGTCCTATAATTCACCCCTCCACTTT. Its translation is CASSPGTGLLSYNSPLHF. The whole variable domain, filled in from reference TRBV5-6 and TRBJ1-6, reads DAGVTQSPTHLIKTRGQQVTLRCSPKSGHDTVSWYQQALGQGPQFIFQYYEEEERQRGNFPDRFSGHQFPNYSSELNVNALLLGDSALYLCASSPGTGLLSYNSPLHFGNGTRLTVT.

The V and J genes are TRBV11-2 and TRBJ1-2; TRBD1 agrees at 9 bases. V trimming: 5 bases; J trimming: 6 bases; junction bases outside the gene matches: 7. Germline V CDR1 and CDR2: SGHAT, FQNNGV. The CDR3 runs to 14 residues. Here the CDR3 reads CASSHNRGRNGYTF. In DNA, the CDR3 is TGTGCCAGCAGCCACAACAGGGGGCGGAATGGCTACACCTTC.

The V and J genes are TRBV4-3 and TRBJ2-7, with TRBD2 matching 10 bases. This CDR3 is 16 amino acids long. J gave up 5 bases and V 0 bases, and 7 bases lay outside the gene matches. In germline, CDR1 is LGHNA, CDR2 YSLEER. CDR3 bases: TGCGCCAGCAGCCAAGATTTGGCTAGCGGGAGTAACGAGCAGTACTTC. Protein sequence: CASSQDLASGSNEQYF.

V gene TRBV6-5 combines with J gene TRBJ2-2, with a weak D call TRBD1 (5 bases). Germline values: CDR1 MNHEY, CDR2 SVGAGI. CDR3 length: 14 residues. Trimming shortened V by 5 bases and J by 4 bases, and 11 bases separated the two germline ends. The CDR3 DNA reads as TGTGCCAGCAGTGCCTATAGGGGCACCGGGGAGCTGTTTTTT. Translating gives CASSAYRGTGELFF.

A single count supports this clone. The chain couples TRBV29-1 to TRBJ1-1; D uncertain. V lost 7 bases, J lost 10 bases, and 16 bases lay in between. CDR1 SQVTM and CDR2 ANQGSEA come from the germline V gene. The length of the CDR3 is 11 residues. CDR3 sequence reads: CSAGVGRTAFF. As DNA, the CDR3 is TGCAGCGCGGGAGTAGGGAGGACAGCTTTCTTT.